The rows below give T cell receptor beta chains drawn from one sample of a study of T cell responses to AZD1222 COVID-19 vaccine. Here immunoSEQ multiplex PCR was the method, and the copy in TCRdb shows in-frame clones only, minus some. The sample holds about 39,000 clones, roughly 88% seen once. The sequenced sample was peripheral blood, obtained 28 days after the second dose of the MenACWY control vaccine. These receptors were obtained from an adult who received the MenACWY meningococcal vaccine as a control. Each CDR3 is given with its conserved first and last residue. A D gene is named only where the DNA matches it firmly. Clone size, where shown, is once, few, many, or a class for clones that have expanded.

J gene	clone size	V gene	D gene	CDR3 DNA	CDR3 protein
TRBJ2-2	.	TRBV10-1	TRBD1	TGCGCCAGCAGGCCGGGACAGGGGAACACCGGGGAGCTGTTTTTT	CASRPGQGNTGELFF
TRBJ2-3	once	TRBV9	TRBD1	TGTGCCAGCAGCGCCCGACAGGGAGAAGGCGCAGATACGCAGTATTTT	CASSARQGEGADTQYF
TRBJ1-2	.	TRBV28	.	TGTGCCAGCAGTATCGCGACGGGAACCAATAACTATGGCTACACCTTC	CASSIATGTNNYGYTF
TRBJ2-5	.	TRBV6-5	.	TGTGCCAGCAGTTACGGGAACAGGGTTGAGACCCAGTACTTC	CASSYGNRVETQYF
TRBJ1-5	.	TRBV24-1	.	TGTGCCACCAGTGATTCCGGGGAGCCCCAGCATTTT	CATSDSGEPQHF
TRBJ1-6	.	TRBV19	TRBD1	TGTGCCAGTAGTACCGGGACAGGGAACTCACCCCTCCACTTT	CASSTGTGNSPLHF
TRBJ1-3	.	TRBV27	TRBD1	TGTGCAACTGCGGACAGGGAAGGAAACACCATATATTTT	CATADREGNTIYF
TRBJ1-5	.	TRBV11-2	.	TGTGCCAGCAGCTTATTCGGCAATCAGCCCCAGCATTTT	CASSLFGNQPQHF
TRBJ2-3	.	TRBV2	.	TGTGCCAGCAGTACAGGACAAGGCCCCGCAGATACGCAGTATTTT	CASSTGQGPADTQYF
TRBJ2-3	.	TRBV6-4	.	TGTGCCAGCAGTGGGACAGCTTCTAAAGGCGATACGCAGTATTTT	CASSGTASKGDTQYF
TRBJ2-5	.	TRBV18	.	TGTGCCAGCTCACCACCACAGGGAAAAGCGGAGACCCAGTACTTC	CASSPPQGKAETQYF
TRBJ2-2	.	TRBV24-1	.	TGTGCCACCAGTGATACGGTTAACACCGGGGAGCTGTTTTTT	CATSDTVNTGELFF
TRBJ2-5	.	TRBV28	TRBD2	TGTGCCAGCAGGTCGGGGAGGGGAGAAGAGACCCAGTACTTC	CASRSGRGEETQYF
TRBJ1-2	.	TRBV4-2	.	TGTGCCAGCAGCCAAGTGTCAGCTGGGGATGGCTACACCTTC	CASSQVSAGDGYTF
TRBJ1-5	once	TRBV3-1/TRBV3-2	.	TGTGCCACCGGGTCGCTCGATCAGCCCCAGCATTTT	CATGSLDQPQHF
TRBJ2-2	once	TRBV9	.	TGTGCCAGCAGCGTCCAATCCTCTAGCTCCACCGGGGAGCTGTTTTTT	CASSVQSSSSTGELFF
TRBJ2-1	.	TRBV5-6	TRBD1	TGTGCCAGCAGCTTGGTGGGACAGGGTCGAGATGAGCAGTTCTTC	CASSLVGQGRDEQFF
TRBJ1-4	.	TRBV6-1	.	TGTGCCAGCAGTGACGCAGCAACTAATGAAAAACTGTTTTTT	CASSDAATNEKLFF
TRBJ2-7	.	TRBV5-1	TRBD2	TGCGCCAGCAGGTCCCGGTGGGCGGGAGGCGAAGAGCAGTACTTC	CASRSRWAGGEEQYF
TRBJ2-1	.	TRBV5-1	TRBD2	TGCGCCAGCAGCCCCCTGGGAAGCGGGAGGGCCAATGAGCAGTTCTTC	CASSPLGSGRANEQFF
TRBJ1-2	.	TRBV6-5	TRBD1	TGTGCCAGCAGTTACTCTAGGACAGGGGGCGTAAATGGCTACACCTTC	CASSYSRTGGVNGYTF
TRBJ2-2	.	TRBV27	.	TGTGCCAGCAGTCCCCAGCATGGCGGGATAACCGGGGAGCTGTTTTTT	CASSPQHGGITGELFF
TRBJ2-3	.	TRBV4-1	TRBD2	TGCGCCAGCAGCCAAGATGGGGGCGGGAGGGCCTCAGATACGCAGTATTTT	CASSQDGGGRASDTQYF
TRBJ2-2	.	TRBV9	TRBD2	TGTGCCAGCAGTCGTAGCGGGAGGACGTTATCCGGGGAGCTGTTTTTT	CASSRSGRTLSGELFF
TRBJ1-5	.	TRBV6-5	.	TGTGCCAGCAGTCCCCCCGGGGGAAGGAATCAGCCCCAGCATTTT	CASSPPGGRNQPQHF
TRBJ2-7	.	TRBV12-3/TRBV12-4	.	TGTGCCAGCAGGGTCGGGGGTTACGAGCAGTACTTC	CASRVGGYEQYF
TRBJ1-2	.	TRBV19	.	TGTGCCAGTAGTTTTCAGGGTTTGGATGGCTACACCTTC	CASSFQGLDGYTF
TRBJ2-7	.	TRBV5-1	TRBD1	TGCGCCAGCAGCTGGGGACAGGGGGCCTACGAGCAGTACTTC	CASSWGQGAYEQYF
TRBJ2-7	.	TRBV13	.	TGTGCCAGCAGCTCCTGGGACCTCTGGAATGGGACCTACGAGCAGTACTTC	CASSSWDLWNGTYEQYF
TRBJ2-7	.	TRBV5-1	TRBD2	TGCGCCAGCAGCTTGGCCAAGGGGCCGGGACTAGTTTCCGAGCAGTACTTC	CASSLAKGPGLVSEQYF
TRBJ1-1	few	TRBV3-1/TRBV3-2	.	TGTGCCAGCAGCCAAGTGGTTGCAGGGTCGGCTTTCTTT	CASSQVVAGSAFF
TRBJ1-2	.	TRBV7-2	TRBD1	TGTGCCAGCAGCTTAGTAGGGGGCGCGCATGGCTACACCTTC	CASSLVGGAHGYTF
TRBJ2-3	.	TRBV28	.	TGTGCCAGCAGTTTATGGGACCCCCGACGGACAGATACGCAGTATTTT	CASSLWDPRRTDTQYF
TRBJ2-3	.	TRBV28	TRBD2	TGTGCCAGCAGTTCAGGGACTAGCGGCACAGATACGCAGTATTTT	CASSSGTSGTDTQYF
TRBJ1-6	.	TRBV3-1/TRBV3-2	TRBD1	TGTGCCAGCAGCCAAGCCCGGACAGGGTCCCGTAATTCACCCCTCCACTTT	CASSQARTGSRNSPLHF
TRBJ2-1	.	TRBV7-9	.	TGTGCCAGCAGCTTGGCCCTTAATGAGCAGTTCTTC	CASSLALNEQFF
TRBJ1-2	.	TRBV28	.	TGTGCCAGCAGCCGAGGGCCCCGGCGGGGCGATGGCTACACCTTC	CASSRGPRRGDGYTF
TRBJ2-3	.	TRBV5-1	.	TGCGCCAGCAGCCGAGGACCCACCTCAGGGGTAGATACGCAGTATTTT	CASSRGPTSGVDTQYF
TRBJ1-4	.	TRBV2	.	TGTGCCAGCAGTGAGTGGGCAACTAATGAAAAACTGTTTTTT	CASSEWATNEKLFF
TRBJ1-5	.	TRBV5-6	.	TGTGCCAGCAGCTTTTTTGGCGGCCAGCCCCAGCATTTT	CASSFFGGQPQHF
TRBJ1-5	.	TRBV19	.	TGTGCCAGTAGGCAAAATAGCAATCAGCCCCAGCATTTT	CASRQNSNQPQHF
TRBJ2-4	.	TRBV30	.	TGTGCCTGGAGAACAATCAATGGGCTTCAGTACTTC	CAWRTINGLQYF
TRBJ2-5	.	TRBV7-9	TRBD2	TGTGCCAGCAGCTTAGGCGGACTAGAACAAGAGACCCAGTACTTC	CASSLGGLEQETQYF
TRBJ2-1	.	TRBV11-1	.	TGTGCCAGCAGCTTAGCGGTTGAAGTCAATGAGCAGTTCTTC	CASSLAVEVNEQFF
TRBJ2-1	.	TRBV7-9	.	TGTGCCAGCAGCTTAGGTAGGGGCGGCAGCTCCTACAATGAGCAGTTCTTC	CASSLGRGGSSYNEQFF
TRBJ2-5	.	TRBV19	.	TGTGCCAGTACTGATCGTCAAGAGACCCAGTACTTC	CASTDRQETQYF
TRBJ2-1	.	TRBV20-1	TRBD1	TGCAGTGCTGGTGACAGGGGAAGGTCCAATGAGCAGTTCTTC	CSAGDRGRSNEQFF
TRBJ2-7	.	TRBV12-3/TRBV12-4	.	TGTGCCAGCAGTTTGTATCGCTCCTACGAGCAGTACTTC	CASSLYRSYEQYF
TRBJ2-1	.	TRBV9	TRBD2	TGTGCCTCCGGGGCTAGCGGGATGGATGAGCAGTTCTTC	CASGASGMDEQFF
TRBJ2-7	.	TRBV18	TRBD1	TGTGCCAGCTCACCTTGGTCGACAGGGAGCTCCTACGAGCAGTACTTC	CASSPWSTGSSYEQYF
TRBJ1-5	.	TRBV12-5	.	TGTGCTAGTGGTTTGTCGGGCAGCAATCAGCCCCAGCATTTT	CASGLSGSNQPQHF
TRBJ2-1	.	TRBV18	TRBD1	TGTGCCAGCTCACCCTACAGGGGTGAGCAGTTCTTC	CASSPYRGEQFF
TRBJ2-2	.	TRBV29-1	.	TGCAGCGTTGATCCCGGGGCCGGGGAGCTGTTTTTT	CSVDPGAGELFF
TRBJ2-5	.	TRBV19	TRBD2	TGTGCCAGTAGTATTACCGGCGGGAGTGCAGAGACCCAGTACTTC	CASSITGGSAETQYF
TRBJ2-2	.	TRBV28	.	TGTGCCAGCAGTCCACCCGGGGAGCTGTTTTTT	CASSPPGELFF